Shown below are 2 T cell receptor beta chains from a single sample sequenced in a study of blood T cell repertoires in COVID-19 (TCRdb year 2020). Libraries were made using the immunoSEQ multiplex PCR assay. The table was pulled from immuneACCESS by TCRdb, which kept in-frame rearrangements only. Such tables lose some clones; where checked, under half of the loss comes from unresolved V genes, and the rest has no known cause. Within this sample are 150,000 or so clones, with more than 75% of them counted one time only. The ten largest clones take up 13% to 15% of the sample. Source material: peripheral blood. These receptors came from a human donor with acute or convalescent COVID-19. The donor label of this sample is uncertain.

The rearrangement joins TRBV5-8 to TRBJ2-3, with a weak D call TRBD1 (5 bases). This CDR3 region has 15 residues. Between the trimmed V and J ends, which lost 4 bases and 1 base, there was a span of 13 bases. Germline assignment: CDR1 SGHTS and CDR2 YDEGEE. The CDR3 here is CASSPRGRGTDTQYF. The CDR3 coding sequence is TGTGCCAGCAGCCCTAGGGGAAGAGGCACAGATACGCAGTATTTT.

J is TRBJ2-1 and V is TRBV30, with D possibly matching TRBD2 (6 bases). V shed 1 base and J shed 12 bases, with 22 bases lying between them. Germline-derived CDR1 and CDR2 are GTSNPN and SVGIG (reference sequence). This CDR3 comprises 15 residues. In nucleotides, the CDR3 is TGTGCCTGGAGTGCCCGTAACCTTGCCCGGGGAGGGCAGTTCTTC. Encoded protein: CAWSARNLARGGQFF.